This T cell receptor (beta chain) was captured in a study of T-cell reconstitution after alpha-beta-depleted transplantation in children. Notes on the study in general: Some patients showed high day-60 TCRbeta diversity, which derived from surviving recipient T cells and thymic progenitors. Newly produced T cells mostly accounted for T-cell counts and diversity one year post-transplant. Several hundred rapidly expanded clones from non-depleted graft cells reportedly supplied alpha-beta T cells about two months post-transplant.

Turning to this clonotype: The antigen is unknown.

The germline V gene encodes CDR1 LNHDA and CDR2 SQIVND (reference sequence). Germline trimming cut 6 bases from V and 12 bases from J; bases unmatched to any gene: 14. This CDR3 is 16 amino acids long. The TCRbeta library was prepared with unique molecular identifiers. In TCRdb, the PCR reads were re-called with MiXCR into one record per CDR3 protein. The sample has 550,000 to 800,000 distinct CDR3 sequences, about an eighth seen once; the top ten hold around 0.8%. The sample consisted of PBMCs, taken before TCRalphabeta/CD19-depleted stem cell transplant. The chain has TRBV19 and TRBJ2-1; 13 nucleotides align to TRBD2. This receptor was obtained from a girl aged 2 to 9 with congenital amegakaryocytic thrombocytopenia, due to receive a stem cell transplant. In DNA form, the CDR3 reads TGTGCCAGTAGGAATACGGGACTAGCGGGACTCGGGGGGCAGTTCTTC. Its protein product is CASRNTGLAGLGGQFF.